This entry lists 17 T cell receptor beta chains sequenced from one sample in a study of cytomegalovirus exposure and HLA in healthy donors. PCR was performed using 60 Vbeta and 13 Jbeta primers. Repertoires were generated with immunoSEQ multiplex PCR, while TCRdb's copy carries only in-frame clones and drops some. The sample carries roughly 88,000 clones, roughly 71% recorded once. Material for sequencing was PBMCs. The receptors derive from a man aged 45-60 years in good health and CMV-seronegative.

The gene calls are TRBV6-5 and TRBJ1-1; 7 bases align to TRBD1. The CDR3 has 14 amino acids. V was pared by 5 bases and J by 4 bases, with 7 bases of the junction left unmatched. Germline V gene lookup returns CDR1 MNHEY and CDR2 SVGAGI. This chain's CDR3 is CASSTRGLSTEAFF. The CDR3 DNA reads as TGTGCCAGCAGTACGAGGGGGCTTAGCACTGAAGCTTTCTTT.

There are a few counts of this clone. The chain employs TRBV19 and TRBJ1-2; D perhaps matches TRBD1 (5 bases). Germline CDR1 reads LNHDA; CDR2 reads SQIVND (reference sequence). Trimming took off 9 bases at V and 8 bases at J, with 13 bases between the two ends. The CDR3 is 11 residues long. The CDR3 DNA is TGTGCCAGCTCGGGAGGGGACGGCTACACCTTC. This codes for CASSGGDGYTF.

The chain carries TRBV5-4 and TRBJ2-7, with D maybe TRBD1 (6 bases). The CDR3 is made up of 13 amino acids. The V gene's germline CDR1 is SGHNT and CDR2 YYREEE (reference sequence). The V and J ends lost 1 base and 2 bases respectively, with 7 bases between them. The CDR3 here is CASSLQGTYEQYV. DNA of the CDR3: TGTGCCAGCAGCTTGCAGGGGACCTACGAGCAGTACGTC.

The chain combines TRBV4-1 with TRBJ1-5, with D possibly matching TRBD1 (5 bases). Between the trimmed V and J ends, which lost 3 bases and 6 bases, there was a span of 12 bases. The CDR3 length is 14 residues. Per the germline V gene, CDR1 is MGHRA and CDR2 is YSYEKL. For the CDR3, the DNA is TGCGCCAGCAGCCAGATCGGGGGAGGTCAGCCCCAGCATTTT. Translated, it gives CASSQIGGGQPQHF.

The J gene is TRBJ2-2, the V gene TRBV2, with TRBD1 matching 8 bases. V was clipped by 4 bases and J by 6 bases; unmatched bases: 4. The CDR3 contains 14 residues. From germline, CDR1 is SNHLY and CDR2 FYNNEI. The CDR3 bases are TGTGCCAGCAGTGGGCAGGGGGCTCCCGGGGAGCTGTTTTTT. This gives the protein CASSGQGAPGELFF.

The chain recombines TRBV2 with TRBJ2-7, with 7 bases aligning to TRBD1. Germline V lookup: CDR1 SNHLY, CDR2 FYNNEI. The CDR3 runs to 12 residues. J gave up 3 bases and V 4 bases, and 0 bases lay outside the gene matches. As DNA, the CDR3 is TGTGCCAGCAGTGGGACAGGCTACGAGCAGTACTTC. Protein product: CASSGTGYEQYF.

The chain combines TRBV6-5 with TRBJ1-3; 7 positions agree with TRBD1. The CDR3 is made up of 15 amino acids. Germline V gene lookup returns CDR1 MNHEY and CDR2 SVGAGI. V lost 6 bases and J lost 6; bases outside the gene matches: 11. The CDR3 DNA reads as TGTGCCAGCAGCCGAACCGCAGGGACAGAAAACACCATATATTTT. Protein: CASSRTAGTENTIYF.

J is TRBJ2-3 and V is TRBV4-2; 9 bases are a match to TRBD2. V dropped 2 bases and J dropped 5; count of bases not matched to a gene: 8. CDR1 and CDR2 (germline): LGHNA, YNFKEQ. There are 16 residues in the CDR3. The CDR3 is CASSQLAGDVGDTQYF. In DNA form, the CDR3 reads TGTGCCAGCAGCCAATTAGCGGGAGACGTTGGAGATACGCAGTATTTT.

The chain uses TRBV15 and TRBJ2-7; D perhaps matches TRBD2 (6 bases). V lost 1 base to trimming and J lost 3 bases, with 16 bases between them. Per the germline V gene, CDR1 is LNHNV and CDR2 is YYDKDF (reference sequence). The CDR3 is 16 residues long. The CDR3 loop reads CATSRGLWASDYEQYV. CDR3 bases: TGTGCCACCAGCAGAGGTTTATGGGCTAGCGACTACGAGCAGTACGTC.

The chain links TRBV6-6 to TRBJ1-1, with D tentatively TRBD1 (5 bases). The V and J ends lost 6 bases and 7 bases respectively, with 15 bases between them. The CDR3 is 13 amino acids. Germline V CDR1 and CDR2: MNHNY, SVGAGI (reference sequence). The CDR3 DNA is TGTGCCAGCAGGAACCAGCTAACAGGTGAAGCTTTCTTT. This codes for CASRNQLTGEAFF.

The CDR3 is CASSSRGYGYTF. The CDR3 DNA follows: TGTGCCAGTAGTTCCCGGGGCTATGGCTACACCTTC. The chain carries TRBV19 and TRBJ1-2; D gene ambiguous. V shed 5 bases and J shed 4 bases, with 8 bases lying between them. CDR3 length equals 12 residues. Germline CDR1 LNHDA, CDR2 SQIVND (reference sequence).

The chain employs TRBV19 and TRBJ1-2; D remains unclear. The CDR3 is made up of 12 amino acids. Germline V lookup: CDR1 LNHDA, CDR2 SQIVND (reference sequence). V lost 4 bases and J lost 5, with 8 bases in between. DNA of the CDR3: TGTGCCAGTAGTAGAGTACCGTATGGCTACACCTTC. It codes for CASSRVPYGYTF.

The chain joins TRBV19 to TRBJ2-1; 8 bases fit TRBD2. Germline-derived CDR1 and CDR2 are LNHDA and SQIVND (reference sequence). The CDR3 runs 13 residues. CDR3 nucleotide sequence: TGTGCGACCACGGAAGCGGGGGCCGGTGAGCAGTTCTTC. Translation gives CATTEAGAGEQFF.

The chain combines TRBV30 with TRBJ2-7; the match to TRBD2 covers 8 bases. Trimming removed 7 bases from V and 9 bases from J; junction bases left unmatched: 20. The CDR3 is 15 residues long. The V gene's germline CDR1 is GTSNPN and CDR2 SVGIG (reference sequence). For the CDR3, the DNA is TGTGCCTCCACTACCAGGAAGCGGGAGAGGGGGGGGCAGTACGTC. This codes for CASTTRKRERGGQYV.

The chain joins TRBV11-3 to TRBJ2-3; 8 bases align to TRBD1. Germline V lookup: CDR1 SGHNT, CDR2 YENEEA. The V and J ends lost 8 bases and 7 bases, in that order; junction bases with no gene match: 2. This CDR3 spans 11 amino acids. The CDR3 loop reads CASGQGNTQYF. The DNA of the CDR3 is TGTGCCAGCGGACAGGGAAATACGCAGTATTTT.

The rearrangement links TRBV19 to TRBJ1-3; D call uncertain. V lost 3 bases to trimming and J lost 0 bases, with 12 bases between them. The CDR3 is 16 residues long. CDR1 is LNHDA, CDR2 SQIVND, per germline (reference sequence). The CDR3 region has the DNA TGTGCCAGTAGTATGTCCAGGCCCTACTCTGGAAACACCATATATTTT. It codes for CASSMSRPYSGNTIYF. The variable domain in full, completed from reference TRBV19 and TRBJ1-3, reads DGGITQSPKYLFRKEGQNVTLSCEQNLNHDAMYWYRQDPGQGLRLIYYSQIVNDFQKGDIAEGYSVSREKKESFPLTVTSAQKNPTAFYLCASSMSRPYSGNTIYFGEGSWLTVV.

This clone was found once. CDR3 loop: CATSGRDRVRETQYF. CDR3 coding DNA: TGTGCCACCAGCGGCCGGGACAGGGTCCGAGAGACCCAGTACTTC. The J gene is TRBJ2-5, the V gene TRBV15; 9 bases line up with TRBD1. Germline V gene sequence: CDR1 LNHNV, CDR2 YYDKDF (reference sequence). The CDR3 consists of 15 residues. V was pared by 5 bases and J by 4 bases, with 8 bases of the junction left unmatched. Full variable domain (remainder filled in from reference TRBV15 and TRBJ2-5): DAMVIQNPRYQVTQFGKPVTLSCSQTLNHNVMYWYQQKSSQAPKLLFHYYDKDFNNEADTPDNFQSRRPNTSFCFLDIRSPGLGDTAMYLCATSGRDRVRETQYFGPGTRLLVL.